This TCR beta chain was found in a study of regulatory T cells in long-lasting Graves disease. Overall study: Patients newly diagnosed with Graves' had been on antithyroid drugs for under 3 months. Study observations and caveats: Newly diagnosed disease favored TRBV20-1 and TRBJ2-1 over persistent disease.

The CDR3 contains 12 residues. Germline V gene data show CDR1 as DFQATT and CDR2 as SNEGSKA (reference sequence). Trimming shortened V by 6 bases and J by 3 bases, and 9 bases separated the two germline ends. This clonotype was seen ten or more times. The antigen is unknown. Time point in this sample: newly diagnosed GD, antithyroid drugs for less than 3 months. With RNA extracted from PBMCs as input, the TCR library was made. iRepertoire HTBI primers and Arm-PCR of CDR3 regions built TCR beta libraries. TCRdb reanalysed the multiplex PCR reads using MiXCR and keeps one entry per CDR3 protein. There are hundreds of thousands of distinct CDR3 sequences in the sample; roughly 15% occur only once, and around a fifth lies in the top ten.

This clonotype was obtained from a female donor with Graves disease. The starting material was peripheral blood mononuclear cells (PBMCs), obtained at new diagnosis, from a patient treated with antithyroid drugs. The genes are TRBV20-1 and TRBJ1-3, with unresolved D. The CDR3 loop reads CSAYIIGNTIYF. CDR3 in DNA: TGCAGTGCCTATATAATTGGAAACACCATATATTTT.